This TCR beta chain came from a study of identical twins. Germline CDR1 is SGHTA and CDR2 is FQGNSA. CDR3 size: 14 residues. V was shortened by 8 bases and J by 7 bases, with 17 bases between the two germline ends. Findings of the study overall: Analyses of zero insertions could be partly confounded by invariant MAIT and iNKT cells.

This clonotype came up once. What it binds is not known. MiXCR, run by TCRdb on the 5' RACE reads, gives a single entry per CDR3 protein. The sample includes 500,000 or so distinct CDR3 sequences, approximately 22% of them seen just once. A further study also used this sample, focusing on T cells expressing NK-cell markers. Turning to that study: Sorting of alpha-beta TCR T cells alone was achieved in several experiments with an anti-gamma-delta TCR antibody. Dominant NKG2C+ clonotypes in six donors made up roughly 1.0-7.5% of CD8+ T cells. Also leading the CD3+CD56-NKG2C+ fraction in a handful of donors were these clonotypes.

The sample consisted of CD4+ T cells sorted from blood. The receptor comes from a woman aged 18-29 years in good health. The V and J genes are TRBV7-2 and TRBJ1-4; the D is unclear. In DNA form, the CDR3 reads TGTGCCAGCGGATACCTCGGGCGGCCTGAAAAACTGTTTTTT. Translated: CASGYLGRPEKLFF.